The sample holds many counts of the clone carrying this T cell receptor beta chain. Its antigen is not known. These data are taken from a study of T cells in Graves' hyperthyroidism and ophthalmopathy. About the study: Before any treatment, at initial diagnosis, peripheral blood was collected. Regarding the study as a whole: Before onset, ophthalmopathy was predicted by the model a median approximately 6.6 months earlier.

Out of roughly 10 ml of fresh peripheral blood came the PBMCs. What was amplified from RNA transcripts were TCR beta CDR3 regions. TCR CDR3 regions were first amplified by RT-PCR with HTBI primers. TCRdb ran MiXCR on the multiplex PCR reads and lists one entry per CDR3 protein. Of hundreds of thousands of distinct CDR3 sequences listed, approximately 15% were seen once; the top ten hold 7.5% to 9%. Germline V gives CDR1 DFQATT, CDR2 SNEGSKA (reference sequence). V lost 1 base to trimming and J lost 5 bases, with 9 bases between them. There are 12 residues in the CDR3. What was sequenced was blood. V gene TRBV20-1 combines with J gene TRBJ2-7; D gene uncertain. The sequence derives from a woman aged 18-35 years with Graves' hyperthyroidism. The CDR3 is CSARVGPHEQYF. In DNA form, the CDR3 reads TGCAGTGCTAGAGTTGGACCTCACGAGCAGTACTTC.